These 13 T cell receptor beta chains were sequenced from one sample in a study of CD8 T cells in Susac syndrome. RNA amounts of 0.5 to 1 ug underwent reverse transcription with random hexamers. In TCRdb, the immunoSEQ multiplex PCR reads were re-called with MiXCR into one record per CDR3 protein. The sample records 400,000 or so distinct CDR3 sequences, more than 70% being singletons. The sequencing sample was made of CD8+ T cells from PBMCs. These receptors were taken from a human donor with multiple sclerosis.

The rearrangement uses TRBV27 and TRBJ2-6; no reliable D call. The CDR3 loop spans 15 amino acids. V lost 7 bases and J 0 bases, leaving 10 bases between the germline ends. Germline CDR1 and CDR2: MNHEY and SMNVEV (reference sequence). The CDR3, as DNA: TGTGCCAGCACTGGGTATAGCTCTGGGGCCAACGTCCTGACTTTC. Protein product: CASTGYSSGANVLTF.

This chain connects TRBV29-1 to TRBJ2-7; 9 bases are shared with TRBD1. The trim removed 7 bases at V and 3 bases at J, leaving 7 bases unmatched. The germline CDR1 and CDR2 sequences are SQVTM and ANQGSEA. CDR3 length: 13 residues. In DNA form, the CDR3 reads TGCAGCGCAAGGACAGGGGCAGGCTACGAGCAGTACTTC. Translated, it gives CSARTGAGYEQYF.

This rearrangement joins TRBV3-1 to TRBJ1-2; D call uncertain. The germline gives CDR1 LGHDT, CDR2 YNNKEL (reference sequence). V shed 1 base and J shed 0 bases, with 15 bases lying between them. This CDR3 has 17 amino acids. CDR3 sequence reads: CASSQGTLKPANYGYTF. The CDR3 DNA reads TGTGCCAGCAGCCAAGGGACCTTGAAACCAGCTAACTATGGCTACACCTTC.

The chain joins TRBV7-9 to TRBJ2-1; 12 bases are a match to TRBD1. This CDR3 is 16 amino acids long. V shed 4 bases and J 8 bases; nucleotides not matched to a gene: 9. Looked up from germline, CDR1 is SEHNR and CDR2 is FQNEAQ (reference sequence). This chain's CDR3 is CASSSTSGTGGDEQFF. CDR3 bases: TGTGCCAGCAGCTCAACCTCCGGGACAGGGGGCGATGAGCAGTTCTTC. Full variable domain (outside the CDR3, taken from reference TRBV7-9 and TRBJ2-1): DTGVSQNPRHKITKRGQNVTFRCDPISEHNRLYWYRQTLGQGPEFLTYFQNEAQLEKSRLLSDRFSAERPKGSFSTLEIQRTEQGDSAMYLCASSSTSGTGGDEQFFGPGTRLTVL.

The chain joins TRBV25-1 to TRBJ1-3, with a possible D match to TRBD1 (5 bases). The length of the CDR3 is 14 residues. Germline lookup yields CDR1 MGHDK and CDR2 SYGVNS. Trimming stripped 3 bases from V and 3 bases from J, with 9 bases between. The CDR3, as DNA: TGTGCCAGCAGTGACGGGGGGGATGGAAACACCATATATTTT. This codes for CASSDGGDGNTIYF.

This chain joins TRBV20-1 and TRBJ2-3, with D unresolved. The CDR3 length is 11 residues. Germline V lookup: CDR1 DFQATT, CDR2 SNEGSKA (reference sequence). With 5 bases removed from V and 2 bases from J, the gap between germline ends came to 5 bases. CDR3 region: CSAPLTDTQYF. CDR3 DNA sequence: TGCAGTGCTCCCCTCACAGATACGCAGTATTTT.

The DNA of the CDR3 is TGTGCCAGCAGCTACTTCACAGATACGCAGTATTTT. Translated: CASSYFTDTQYF. The chain recombines TRBV5-6 with TRBJ2-3; D is ambiguous. V was shortened by 3 bases and J by 2 bases, with 4 bases between the two germline ends. The CDR3 contains 12 residues. CDR1 SGHDT and CDR2 YYEEEE come from the germline V gene. The full variable domain, its missing parts supplied by reference TRBV5-6 and TRBJ2-3, is DAGVTQSPTHLIKTRGQQVTLRCSPKSGHDTVSWYQQALGQGPQFIFQYYEEEERQRGNFPDRFSGHQFPNYSSELNVNALLLGDSALYLCASSYFTDTQYFGPGTRLTVL.

V is TRBV18 and J is TRBJ1-1; a weak D match, TRBD1 (5 bases). This CDR3 contains 14 residues. Deletions cut 3 bases from V and 1 base from J, with 9 bases between. The V gene's germline CDR1 is KGHSH and CDR2 LQKENI. In DNA form, the CDR3 reads TGTGCCAGCTCACCGGGACCCACGAACACTGAAGCTTTCTTT. Encoded protein: CASSPGPTNTEAFF.

The chain carries TRBV11-2 and TRBJ2-7; tentative D call: TRBD1 (6 bases). From germline, CDR1 is SGHAT and CDR2 FQNNGV. The CDR3 spans 19 residues. V lost 1 base and J 2 bases, leaving 24 bases between the germline ends. Here the CDR3 DNA reads TGTGCCAGCAGCTTAGTACTCATAGACAGACAGGATCTGCCCTACGAGCAGTACTTC. Its protein is CASSLVLIDRQDLPYEQYF.

CDR3 sequence: CSVEDPGYGNTIYF. CDR3 DNA sequence: TGCAGCGTTGAAGATCCGGGTTACGGAAACACCATATATTTT. V is TRBV29-1 and J is TRBJ1-3, with unresolved D. The CDR3 is 14 residues long. The germline V gene has CDR1 SQVTM and CDR2 ANQGSEA. The ends were cut back, 0 bases at V and 4 bases at J, with 10 bases in the middle.

This clonotype was recorded a few times. The rearrangement links TRBV4-1 to TRBJ2-7; 7 bases fit TRBD2. The V gene end was trimmed by 0 bases and the J gene end by 5 bases; junction bases not matched to a gene: 4. The CDR3 is made up of 14 amino acids. Germline CDR1 reads MGHRA; CDR2 reads YSYEKL. The CDR3 sequence: CASSQEFGGDEQYF. In DNA, the CDR3 is TGCGCCAGCAGCCAAGAGTTTGGGGGGGACGAGCAGTACTTC.

A single count supports this clonotype. The chain employs TRBV2 and TRBJ2-1, with a weak D call TRBD2 (5 bases). From germline, CDR1 is SNHLY and CDR2 FYNNEI. Trimming removed 10 bases at V and 4 bases at J, with 20 bases between. CDR3 length: 15 residues. Here the CDR3 DNA reads TGTGCCACCTTATCTCCGGGAAGGAGTTACAATGAGCAGTTCTTC. It translates to CATLSPGRSYNEQFF.

The V call is TRBV20-1, the J call TRBJ2-7; TRBD1 agrees at 8 bases. Germline CDR1 is DFQATT and CDR2 is SNEGSKA (reference sequence). This CDR3 contains 15 residues. J was trimmed by 7 bases and V by 4 bases; bases with no gene match: 15. The CDR3 loop is CSAIFPGQESFEQYF. CDR3 in DNA: TGCAGTGCTATCTTTCCGGGACAGGAATCGTTTGAGCAGTACTTC.